Below, 17 T cell receptor beta chains from the same sample are listed, as sequenced in a study of blood T cell repertoires in COVID-19. The protocol was immunoSEQ multiplex PCR, while the TCRdb copy is restricted to in-frame clones and leaves out a portion. The table lists 25,000 or so clones, 94% of them singletons. The sequencing sample was made of peripheral blood. These receptors all stem from a woman aged 45-65 years with active COVID-19.

The chain recombines TRBV9 with TRBJ1-3; a weak D match, TRBD1 (6 bases). Trimming took off 4 bases at V and 0 bases at J, with 14 bases between the two ends. The CDR3 totals 16 residues. Germline CDR1 SGDLS, CDR2 YYNGEE. The CDR3 is CASSTSQGSSGNTIYF. Here the CDR3 DNA reads TGTGCCAGCAGCACCAGTCAGGGGAGCTCTGGAAACACCATATATTTT.

The chain employs TRBV5-1 and TRBJ1-2; no firm D call. Germline CDR1 is SGHRS and CDR2 is YFSETQ. The V gene lost 5 bases and the J gene lost 8 bases, with 28 bases spanning the gap. The CDR3 length is 17 residues. The CDR3 sequence: CASSLSDGLGYSWGYTF. The CDR3 region has the DNA TGCGCCAGCAGTCTTTCGGACGGACTCGGATACTCGTGGGGCTACACCTTC.

The chain is built from TRBV19 and TRBJ1-4; 7 nucleotides agree with TRBD1. Losses at the gene ends were 6 bases for V and 8 bases for J; bases not matched to a gene: 9. CDR3 length: 14 amino acids. Germline CDR1 is LNHDA and CDR2 is SQIVND (reference sequence). Here the CDR3 reads CASRQGSRPEKLFF. DNA of the CDR3: TGTGCCAGTAGACAGGGGAGCCGTCCCGAAAAACTGTTTTTT.

This chain uses TRBV6-5 with TRBJ2-1, with TRBD2 identical over 11 bases. Trimming removed 0 bases from V and 14 bases from J; junction bases left unmatched: 3. Germline V gene lookup returns CDR1 MNHEY and CDR2 SVGAGI. The CDR3 length is 13 residues. CDR3 nucleotide sequence: TGTGCCAGCAGTTACTCTAGCGGGAGGGGTAAGTTCTTC. It codes for CASSYSSGRGKFF.

This clone has only one observation. This CDR3 reads CASSPGDRVNTGELFF. The CDR3 DNA reads as TGCGCCAGCAGCCCAGGGGACAGGGTCAACACCGGGGAGCTGTTTTTT. The chain employs TRBV5-1 and TRBJ2-2, with 9 positions matching TRBD1. The V segment lost 4 bases and the J segment 2 bases; nucleotides outside the gene matches: 6. Germline V gene sequence: CDR1 SGHRS, CDR2 YFSETQ. The CDR3 runs to 16 residues.

The sample holds one count of this clone. This chain uses TRBV29-1 with TRBJ1-1; D might be TRBD1 (6 bases). The CDR3 length is 13 residues. Trimming left V 7 bases short and J 1 base short, with 13 bases between. CDR1 is SQVTM, CDR2 ANQGSEA, per germline. The CDR3 reads CSAVQGSNTEAFF. The CDR3 nucleotides read TGCAGCGCTGTACAGGGTTCGAACACTGAAGCTTTCTTT.

CDR3 loop: CASSLVQAGAAGALHF. The CDR3 region has the DNA TGTGCCAGCAGCTTAGTCCAGGCAGGGGCCGCGGGGGCCCTCCACTTT. The V and J genes are TRBV7-9 and TRBJ1-6, with D possibly being TRBD1 (6 bases). The CDR3 is 16 amino acids. V was shortened by 1 base and J by 14 bases, with 21 bases between the two germline ends. The germline V gene encodes CDR1 SEHNR and CDR2 FQNEAQ (reference sequence).

This chain connects TRBV5-1 to TRBJ2-3; D is undetermined. The germline V and J ends were trimmed by 1 base and 0 bases, with 6 bases remaining between them. Germline V gene sequence: CDR1 SGHRS, CDR2 YFSETQ. The CDR3 runs to 14 residues. CDR3 in DNA: TGCGCCAGCAGCTTGCCGAGCAGCACAGATACGCAGTATTTT. This sequence encodes CASSLPSSTDTQYF.

The chain is built from TRBV5-4 and TRBJ2-1; 14 bases agree with TRBD2. V lost 3 bases, J lost 6 bases, and 14 bases stayed unmatched. CDR3 size: 19 residues. CDR1 and CDR2 (germline): SGHNT, YYREEE (reference sequence). CDR3 DNA sequence: TGTGCCAGCAGCTCCGGGACTAGCGGGAGTCTTACTTGGGGCAATGAGCAGTTCTTC. Protein sequence: CASSSGTSGSLTWGNEQFF.

The rearrangement uses TRBV29-1 and TRBJ1-1; the match to TRBD1 covers 12 bases. This CDR3 region has 15 residues. V lost 7 bases to trimming and J lost 0 bases; unmatched junction nucleotides: 6. The germline CDR1 and CDR2 sequences are SQVTM and ANQGSEA. Here the CDR3 DNA reads TGCAGCGCGGCGGGACAGGGGGCCGTGAACACTGAAGCTTTCTTT. This translates into CSAAGQGAVNTEAFF.

The chain joins TRBV5-1 to TRBJ2-7, with a weak D call TRBD1 (6 bases). The ends were cut back, 0 bases at V and 3 bases at J, with 28 bases in the middle. CDR1 and CDR2 (germline): SGHRS, YFSETQ. This CDR3 has 20 amino acids. The CDR3 loop is CASSLGGPGVGTGSVYEQYF. The DNA for the CDR3 is TGCGCCAGCAGCTTGGGGGGGCCCGGGGTCGGGACCGGGTCGGTCTACGAGCAGTACTTC.

This clone was seen just once. The J gene is TRBJ2-5, the V gene TRBV5-1, with a tentative D call TRBD2 (5 bases). V lost 4 bases to trimming and J lost 4 bases, with 20 bases between them. The CDR3 runs to 16 residues. The germline gives CDR1 SGHRS, CDR2 YFSETQ. DNA of the CDR3: TGCGCCAGCAGCCGCGCGGGTGTAGGTTCTGGAGAGACCCAGTACTTC. Translated: CASSRAGVGSGETQYF.

The V gene is TRBV5-4, the J gene TRBJ2-1; D gene ambiguous. The CDR3 has 12 amino acids. CDR1 and CDR2 (germline): SGHNT, YYREEE (reference sequence). V lost 4 bases and J 7 bases, leaving 9 bases between the germline ends. The CDR3 DNA reads TGTGCCAGCAGCCCCACTCGGAATGAGCAGTTCTTC. Translation gives CASSPTRNEQFF.

This chain links TRBV5-1 with TRBJ2-2; 8 positions match TRBD1. The CDR3 sequence is 15 residues long. With V trimmed by 4 bases and J by 4 bases, 6 bases remained unmatched. Looked up from germline, CDR1 is SGHRS and CDR2 is YFSETQ. The CDR3 DNA is TGCGCCAGCAGCCCTATGACAGGGGCCACCGGGGAGCTGTTTTTT. It specifies CASSPMTGATGELFF.

The chain has TRBV19 and TRBJ1-5, with D tentatively TRBD1 (6 bases). Deletions cut 6 bases from V and 3 bases from J, with 12 bases between. Looked up from germline, CDR1 is LNHDA and CDR2 is SQIVND (reference sequence). This CDR3 spans 14 amino acids. The CDR3: CASRQQGFNQPQHF. CDR3 DNA sequence: TGTGCCAGTAGACAACAGGGTTTCAATCAGCCCCAGCATTTT.

This chain connects TRBV18 to TRBJ1-5; 8 positions agree with TRBD1. V was clipped by 2 bases and J by 7 bases; unmatched bases: 4. The germline CDR1 and CDR2 sequences are KGHSH and LQKENI. The CDR3 runs to 14 residues. This chain's CDR3 is CASSPGQGRQPQHF. CDR3 sequence (DNA): TGTGCCAGCTCACCAGGACAGGGAAGGCAGCCCCAGCATTTT.

The chain uses TRBV19 and TRBJ1-5; D unresolved. V shed 2 bases and J shed 4 bases, with 6 bases lying between them. The CDR3 covers 13 residues. CDR1 LNHDA and CDR2 SQIVND come from the germline V gene (reference sequence). CDR3 in amino acids: CASSISGNQPQHF. The CDR3, as DNA: TGTGCCAGTAGTATAAGCGGGAATCAGCCCCAGCATTTT. Based on the CDR3 plus reference TRBV19 and TRBJ1-5, the full variable domain is DGGITQSPKYLFRKEGQNVTLSCEQNLNHDAMYWYRQDPGQGLRLIYYSQIVNDFQKGDIAEGYSVSREKKESFPLTVTSAQKNPTAFYLCASSISGNQPQHFGDGTRLSIL.